Listed below are T cell receptor beta chains from one sample, sequenced in a study of control samples from healthy donors and cancer patients. The table came from immunoSEQ multiplex PCR; TCRdb's copy has only in-frame clones and leaves some out. This repertoire shows under 75,000 clones, around 85% found once; its top ten account for approximately 5%. Sequenced input: blood. Source of these receptors: a man aged 35-49 years in good health. The CDR3 runs from the conserved cysteine through the conserved F or W. Fields, in order: V gene, J gene, CDR3 protein.

TRBV29-1,TRBJ1-1,CSVEGDQGPAFF
TRBV4-1,TRBJ2-1,CASSQRDIALYNEQFF
TRBV19,TRBJ1-1,CASSIDRLMNTEAFF
TRBV6-2/TRBV6-3,TRBJ2-1,CASSYATHTYNEQFF
TRBV5-1,TRBJ1-1,CASSLETENTEAFF
TRBV5-6,TRBJ1-4,CASSRTGTGSEKLFF
TRBV11-2,TRBJ2-3,CASSSRGGLGDTQYF
TRBV23-1,TRBJ1-6,CASSRGHNSPLHF
TRBV7-2,TRBJ2-7,CASSEYSGRSYEQYF
TRBV18,TRBJ2-3,CASSLRDGRTDTQYF
TRBV7-2,TRBJ2-3,CASSSPGAPTDTQYF
TRBV19,TRBJ1-1,CASSTSGGDTEAFF
TRBV10-3,TRBJ2-5,CAISEIAGRGETQYF
TRBV5-4,TRBJ2-7,CASSLAGAGEDYEQYF
TRBV29-1,TRBJ2-7,CSVPGLDSLEQYF
TRBV25-1,TRBJ2-7,CASSETMVGGTYEQYF
TRBV12-3/TRBV12-4,TRBJ1-2,CASSGYRGHTF
TRBV21-1,TRBJ2-7,CASSNLAGGTYEQYF
TRBV18,TRBJ1-1,CASSQRTDRAEAFF
TRBV11-2,TRBJ1-6,CASSQLVLGSPLHF
TRBV5-1,TRBJ2-1,CASSLGIGTSAVVWFF
TRBV5-6,TRBJ2-5,CASSLVGGGYRETQYF